The 16 T cell receptor beta chains below were found in one sample sequenced in a study of T cell repertoires in cytomegalovirus infection. TCRdb re-analysed the reads in MiXCR, keeping a single row per CDR3 protein. Among about 920,000 distinct CDR3 sequences listed, around 32% were seen once. Antigen specificity for these receptors is unknown. Sequenced here: cultured CD8+ T cells from PBMCs, sampled from culture after CMV antigen stimulation. These TCRs come from a human donor in good health (CMV status not recorded). Some clones in this sample may be carry-over from other donors' samples.

The rearrangement joins TRBV10-3 to TRBJ2-6, with D possibly TRBD2 on 6 matching bases. The V gene lost 9 bases and the J gene lost 6 bases, with 6 bases spanning the gap. In germline, CDR1 is ENHRY, CDR2 SYGVKD. The CDR3 spans 11 residues. CDR3 in DNA: TGTGCCATGCGGGAGGCCAACGTCCTGACTTTC. The encoded protein is CAMREANVLTF.

This clonotype has just a few counts. The rearrangement uses TRBV6-1 and TRBJ2-3; D is perhaps TRBD2 (7 bases). CDR3 length: 14 residues. V lost 5 bases and J lost 3, with 12 bases in between. Germline V gene data show CDR1 as MNHNS and CDR2 as SASEGT. The CDR3 region has the DNA TGTGCCAGCAGTTATGCGGGGGCGACAGATACGCAGTATTTT. Translating it yields CASSYAGATDTQYF.

In regard to this clonotype: This may be a read error, as it is one base from a much larger clone. The J gene is TRBJ2-5, the V gene TRBV7-3, with TRBD2 as a possible D gene (7 bases). This CDR3 comprises 15 residues. From germline, CDR1 is SGHTA and CDR2 FQGTGA. V lost 1 base, J lost 8 bases, and 17 bases lay in between. CDR3 DNA sequence: TGTGCCAGCAGCTTAAGAAGGGGGGGCCAGAACACCCAGTACTTC. Protein sequence: CASSLRRGGQNTQYF.

This clonotype was found many times. This chain connects TRBV7-2 to TRBJ1-2, with D possibly matching TRBD1 (5 bases). V was pared by 4 bases and J by 7 bases, with 16 bases between. Germline-derived CDR1 and CDR2 are SGHTA and FQGNSA. The CDR3 contains 14 residues. The CDR3 here is CASSSDEGFGGYTF. In DNA, the CDR3 is TGTGCCAGCAGCTCCGATGAGGGGTTCGGTGGCTACACCTTC.

This rearrangement joins TRBV10-3 to TRBJ2-6; unclear D gene. Trimming cost V 9 bases and J 1 base, with 10 bases left between them. The CDR3 length is 14 residues. CDR1 is ENHRY and CDR2 is SYGVKD in the germline V gene. In DNA form, the CDR3 reads TGTGCCATTATGGTGGGGTCTGGGGCCAACGTCCTGACTTTC. Translating gives CAIMVGSGANVLTF.

This clonotype was recorded a few times. The CDR3 DNA follows: TGTGCCAGCACCCAGGACAGTCAGCCCCAGCATTTT. Amino acids: CASTQDSQPQHF. The chain joins TRBV7-9 to TRBJ1-5, with D possibly being TRBD1 (6 bases). With 7 bases removed from V and 6 bases from J, the gap between germline ends came to 10 bases. This CDR3 contains 12 residues. From germline, CDR1 is SEHNR and CDR2 FQNEAQ (reference sequence).

This clonotype was seen repeatedly, ten times or more. The chain is built from TRBV12-3 or TRBV12-4 and TRBJ1-1; D is undetermined. V lost 5 bases to trimming and J lost 3 bases, with 7 bases between them. The CDR3 has 12 amino acids. The CDR3 bases are TGTGCCAGCAGTCCAGGTTACACTGAAGCTTTCTTT. The encoded protein is CASSPGYTEAFF.

This clonotype showed up just a few times. V gene TRBV4-1 combines with J gene TRBJ2-5; D possibly corresponds to TRBD1 (5 bases). Germline CDR1 reads MGHRA; CDR2 reads YSYEKL. The ends were cut back, 0 bases at V and 2 bases at J, with 10 bases in the middle. This CDR3 contains 15 residues. The CDR3 loop reads CASSQEGARQETQYF. The CDR3 bases are TGCGCCAGCAGCCAAGAAGGGGCAAGGCAAGAGACCCAGTACTTC.

This clonotype occurred a few times. The genes are TRBV6-1 and TRBJ1-5; TRBD1 is a possible D gene (6 bases). Germline V gene data show CDR1 as MNHNS and CDR2 as SASEGT. The CDR3 length is 16 residues. Trimming removed 6 bases at V and 3 bases at J, with 18 bases between. The CDR3 DNA reads TGTGCCAGCAGCCATTTCCGGGACAACCCCAATCAGCCCCAGCATTTT. This codes for CASSHFRDNPNQPQHF.

The CDR3 sequence is CASSHNRAIRAHNEQFF. In DNA form, the CDR3 reads TGTGCCAGCAGCCACAATAGGGCGATCAGGGCGCACAATGAGCAGTTCTTC. The chain recombines TRBV7-3 with TRBJ2-1; D is perhaps TRBD1 (5 bases). CDR1 and CDR2 from the germline V gene are SGHTA and FQGTGA. V lost 5 bases and J 5 bases, leaving 22 bases between the germline ends. The length of the CDR3 is 17 residues.

This clonotype was found a few times. The chain carries TRBV4-2 and TRBJ1-3, with D possibly TRBD1 on 6 matching bases. Germline V lookup: CDR1 LGHNA, CDR2 YNFKEQ. V lost 7 bases and J lost 5, with 15 bases in between. The CDR3 covers 14 residues. The CDR3 DNA reads as TGTGCCAGCACAGCAACCGGGACAAGAAACACCATATATTTT. Translation: CASTATGTRNTIYF.

The table lists this clonotype with a few counts. V is TRBV11-2 and J is TRBJ1-1, with a possible D match to TRBD1 (6 bases). CDR1 SGHAT and CDR2 FQNNGV come from the germline V gene. V was trimmed by 4 bases and J by 1 base, leaving 13 bases between them. The CDR3 extends over 15 amino acids. The CDR3 nucleotides are TGTGCCAGCAGCTCCGCACAGGGACGGAACACTGAAGCTTTCTTT. The encoded protein is CASSSAQGRNTEAFF.

This rearrangement joins TRBV5-5 to TRBJ1-2, with a weak D call TRBD1 (6 bases). The CDR3 is 13 residues long. Germline V gene lookup returns CDR1 SGHKS and CDR2 YYEKEE (reference sequence). Trimming left V 7 bases short and J 4 bases short, with 14 bases between. CDR3 sequence reads: CASGTPEFYGYTF. The CDR3, as DNA: TGTGCCAGCGGGACACCCGAGTTCTATGGCTACACCTTC.

In this sample, this clonotype turned up many times. The V call is TRBV7-2, the J call TRBJ2-3, with 8 bases fitting TRBD2. The V segment lost 2 bases and the J segment 6 bases; nucleotides outside the gene matches: 7. CDR1 is SGHTA, CDR2 FQGNSA, per germline. The CDR3 consists of 15 residues. As DNA, the CDR3 is TGTGCCAGCAGCTTAATCGGGGGGGCGTCCGATACGCAGTATTTT. Translation gives CASSLIGGASDTQYF.

This sequence joins TRBV19 and TRBJ1-1; possibly TRBD1 for D (5 bases). Germline-derived CDR1 and CDR2 are LNHDA and SQIVND (reference sequence). The V gene lost 5 bases and the J gene lost 8 bases, with 12 bases spanning the gap. This CDR3 comprises 12 residues. The CDR3 here is CASSAGRDEAFF. For the CDR3, the DNA is TGTGCCAGTAGTGCAGGAAGGGACGAAGCTTTCTTT.

On this clonotype: An end of the junction does not agree with germline; a read error may underlie this. The chain links TRBV19 to TRBJ1-2; D possibly corresponds to TRBD1 (6 bases). The CDR3 runs to 14 residues. From germline, CDR1 is LNHDA and CDR2 SQIVND (reference sequence). CDR3 protein: CASSLTGAYYGNTF. CDR3 DNA: TGTGCCAGTAGTCTGACAGGAGCTTACTATGGCAACACCTTC.